The 21 T cell receptor beta chains below were found in one sample sequenced in a study of tumor-infiltrating lymphocytes in primary liver carcinoma. With 500 ng total RNA as template and a constant-region primer, TCR beta cDNA was made. Libraries of TCR beta came from three nested multiplex PCR rounds with slightly modified ARM-PCR. It was with TRBV1-TRBV30 forward primers and a C-beta reverse primer that the first two PCR rounds were run, at about 9 cycles each. TCRdb re-derived calls from the multiplex PCR reads in MiXCR, one entry per CDR3 protein. Of some 55,000 distinct CDR3 sequences detected, about 73% appear once; the ten largest clones hold roughly 25%. Bulk tissue was left unsorted, and RNA and DNA were co-extracted from 20-30 mg of it. Sequenced sample: liver tumor tissue from sampling region 2. Subset of the sample: tumor region T2, inferior pole. Source of these receptors: a middle-aged man with primary liver carcinoma and hepatitis B virus infection.

Note on this clonotype: The CDR3 does not end in the conserved phenylalanine or tryptophan, so this is likely a read error. It is unclear where the CDR3 begins or ends on the DNA, so no DNA is shown, and the CDR3 is as TCRdb lists it. The J gene is TRBJ2-2, the V gene TRBV4-1; the table's D call TRBD2 went unverified against the DNA. Looked up from germline, CDR1 is MGHRA and CDR2 is YSYEKL. The CDR3 region is 17 residues in length, termini included. The CDR3 protein is CASSQDPAGDLSGELFV.

V is TRBV6-9 and J is TRBJ1-4, with D possibly TRBD1 on 6 matching bases. The CDR3 loop spans 17 amino acids. The germline CDR1 and CDR2 sequences are MNHGY and SVAAGI. Trimming removed 5 bases from V and 5 bases from J, with 21 bases in between. The CDR3 spells CASSPTGTRPTNEKLFF. DNA of the CDR3: TGTGCCAGCAGTCCGACAGGAACTCGTCCCACGAATGAAAAACTGTTTTTT.

This clonotype was observed a handful of times. Possible read error: a much larger clone is one base away. This CDR3 is CVSTQGGGGYTF. The CDR3, as DNA: TGTGTCAGCACCCAGGGGGGAGGCGGCTACACCTTC. The rearrangement joins TRBV12-3 or TRBV12-4 to TRBJ1-2, with TRBD1 matching 7 bases. CDR3 length: 12 amino acids.

This chain links TRBV2 with TRBJ1-4, with 9 bases matching TRBD1. V gave up 10 bases and J gave up 10 bases; unmatched junction bases: 13. CDR1 and CDR2 from the germline V gene are SNHLY and FYNNEI. The CDR3 length is 14 residues. CDR3 DNA sequence: TGTGCCAACTCACAGGGGGCGGTCTTGGGAAAACTGTTTTTT. Translated: CANSQGAVLGKLFF.

This clonotype was recorded a few times. The junction departs from germline at one end; a sequencing error may be responsible. The chain combines TRBV10-3 with TRBJ2-7; D is perhaps TRBD1 (6 bases). Germline V gene lookup returns CDR1 ENHRY and CDR2 SYGVKD. This CDR3 has 13 amino acids. CDR3 sequence (DNA): TGTGCCATCATAAGGACAGAATCTTACGAGCAGTATTTC. Protein: CAIIRTESYEQYF.

In this sample, this clonotype turned up a few times. This sequence may be a read error, since a much larger clone differs from it by one base. The chain couples TRBV6-1 to TRBJ2-2, with D unclear. V dropped 10 bases and J dropped 2 bases, with 14 bases sitting between them. Per germline, CDR1 MNHNS and CDR2 SASEGT. The CDR3 runs to 14 residues. CDR3 residues: CANKRYHNTGELFF. DNA for the CDR3: TGTGCCAACAAGCGCTACCATAACACCGGGGAGCTGTTTTTT.

Points on this clonotype: At one end the junction does not follow the germline gene, possibly because of a read error. The V call is TRBV5-1, the J call TRBJ2-5, with TRBD1 identical over 7 bases. This CDR3 spans 14 amino acids. Germline lookup yields CDR1 SGHRS and CDR2 YFSETQ. In DNA form, the CDR3 reads TGCGCCAGCAGCATAGGGGGCTTGGGGGAGACCCACAACTTC. This translates into CASSIGGLGETHNF.

Remarks on this clonotype: A much larger clone lies one base from this, so it may be a read error. V and J are TRBV5-1 and TRBJ2-5; maybe TRBD2 (6 bases). This CDR3 is 15 amino acids long. Deletions cut 6 bases from V and 4 bases from J, with 19 bases between. Germline CDR1 and CDR2: SGHRS and YFSETQ. As DNA, the CDR3 is TGCGCCAGCAACTGGGGGGACTCGCCTACAGAGACCCAGTACTTC. Protein: CASNWGDSPTETQYF.

In the case of this clonotype: The germline gene is not matched at one end of the junction; a read error may be the cause. The rearrangement links TRBV20-1 to TRBJ2-5; D may be TRBD2 (6 bases). Per the germline V gene, CDR1 is DFQATT and CDR2 is SNEGSKA (reference sequence). The CDR3 runs to 13 residues. The CDR3 coding sequence is TGTAGTGCTGTCCGGGACTTCCAAGAGACCCAGTACTTC. Residues: CSAVRDFQETQYF.

Many counts were recorded for this clonotype. The chain recombines TRBV24-1 with TRBJ1-2, with D possibly being TRBD1 (5 bases). The germline V gene has CDR1 KGHDR and CDR2 SFDVKD. Between the trimmed V and J ends, which lost 7 bases and 7 bases, there was a span of 15 bases. The CDR3 covers 13 residues. The CDR3 here is CATSSRQDTGYTF. The CDR3 DNA is TGTGCCACCAGCTCGAGGCAGGACACTGGCTACACCTTC.

For this clonotype: It may be a read error: a sequence one base away is much more abundant. The rearrangement joins TRBV10-3 to TRBJ1-2, with 7 nucleotides matching TRBD1. The length of the CDR3 is 15 residues. The V and J ends lost 6 bases and 7 bases, in that order; junction bases with no gene match: 14. CDR1 is ENHRY, CDR2 SYGVKD, per germline. CDR3 in DNA: TGTGCCATCAGGGCAGACAGGGTCGAAGACTGTGGCTACACCTTC. It is translated as CAIRADRVEDCGYTF.

A word on this clonotype: Just one base apart from a much larger clone, this may be a read error. This chain joins TRBV5-1 and TRBJ2-5; D is possibly TRBD1 (5 bases). The V gene's germline CDR1 is SGHRS and CDR2 YFSETQ. CDR3 length equals 14 residues. Deletions cut 0 bases from V and 2 bases from J, with 8 bases between. The chain's CDR3 is CASSLGRQQETQYF. CDR3 in DNA: TGCGCCAGCAGCTTGGGAAGACAGCAAGAGACCCAGTACTTC.

About this clonotype: At one end, the junction sequence differs from germline, possibly due to a read error. The chain links TRBV4-1 to TRBJ2-1; 7 bases line up with TRBD2. CDR1 and CDR2 (germline): MGHRA, YSYEKL. The CDR3 has 15 amino acids. CDR3 nucleotide sequence: TGCGCCAGCAGGCAGAACGGGAGGCCCGAAAATGAGCAGTTATTC. The encoded protein is CASRQNGRPENEQLF.

This chain uses TRBV29-1 with TRBJ1-2; D might be TRBD1 (5 bases). Between the trimmed V and J ends, which lost 7 bases and 2 bases, there was a span of 23 bases. The CDR3 has 16 amino acids. Germline-derived CDR1 and CDR2 are SQVTM and ANQGSEA. For the CDR3, the DNA is TGCAGCGCTGTCCACCGGGAGGGGCCTTTAAACTATGGCTACACCTTC. Translation: CSAVHREGPLNYGYTF. The full variable domain, rest sourced from reference TRBV29-1 and TRBJ1-2, is SAVISQKPSRDICQRGTSLTIQCQVDSQVTMMFWYRQQPGQSLTLIATANQGSEATYESGFVIDKFPISRPNLTFSTLTVSNMSPEDSSIYLCSAVHREGPLNYGYTFGSGTRLTVV.

The chain joins TRBV20-1 to TRBJ2-3; 11 positions agree with TRBD2. Germline CDR1 and CDR2: DFQATT and SNEGSKA (reference sequence). Trimming cost V 5 bases and J 2 bases; bases outside gene matches: 6. CDR3 length equals 15 residues. The CDR3 here is CSAAGTSGNTDTQYF. The CDR3 DNA reads as TGCAGTGCTGCCGGGACTAGCGGAAACACAGATACGCAGTATTTT.

This rearrangement joins TRBV5-4 to TRBJ2-1, with D possibly being TRBD1 (6 bases). The length of the CDR3 is 17 residues. Trimming took off 6 bases at V and 8 bases at J, with 27 bases between the two ends. Germline V CDR1 and CDR2: SGHNT, YYREEE (reference sequence). The DNA for the CDR3 is TGTGCCAGCACCCGTGGGGGCACTGGCCACGCAGCCGATGAGCAGTTCTTC. Protein sequence: CASTRGGTGHAADEQFF. The variable domain in full, with the rest retrieved from reference TRBV5-4 and TRBJ2-1, is ETGVTQSPTHLIKTRGQQVTLRCSSQSGHNTVSWYQQALGQGPQFIFQYYREEENGRGNFPPRFSGLQFPNYSSELNVNALELDDSALYLCASTRGGTGHAADEQFFGPGTRLTVL.

The chain uses TRBV29-1 and TRBJ2-5, with no clear D. The CDR3 totals 13 residues. Germline V gene sequence: CDR1 SQVTM, CDR2 ANQGSEA. V was shortened by 7 bases and J by 0 bases, with 12 bases between the two germline ends. CDR3 nucleotides: TGCAGCGCTTTTAATGGGAACCAAGAGACCCAGTACTTC. Its translation: CSAFNGNQETQYF.

As for this clonotype: Germline and junction disagree at one end, which may indicate a read error. The chain uses TRBV6-7 and TRBJ2-7; D is perhaps TRBD2 (6 bases). TRBV6-7 falls under the ORF class, with uncertain function. The CDR3 is made up of 15 amino acids. Here the CDR3 reads CASIHRWWEADEQYF. CDR3 DNA: TGTGCAAGCATCCACCGGTGGTGGGAGGCCGACGAGCAGTACTTC.

The chain couples TRBV4-1 to TRBJ2-2; D gene unclear. From germline, CDR1 is MGHRA and CDR2 YSYEKL. CDR3 length: 14 residues. Trimming left V 1 base short and J 7 bases short, with 10 bases between. Written as DNA, the CDR3 is TGCGCCAGCAGCCAAGCTTTGACCATCGGGGAGCTGTTTTTT. Its translation is CASSQALTIGELFF.

This chain uses TRBV11-2 with TRBJ2-4; D is possibly TRBD1 or TRBD2 (5 bases each). Germline V gene data show CDR1 as SGHAT and CDR2 as FQNNGV. CDR3 length: 12 residues. Trimming cost V 8 bases and J 9 bases, with 14 bases left between them. CDR3 sequence (DNA): TGTGCCAGCCGCATCGAGAGGGGCATTCAGTACTTC. Translating gives CASRIERGIQYF. Full variable domain (rest looked up from reference TRBV11-2 and TRBJ2-4): EAGVAQSPRYKIIEKRQSVAFWCNPISGHATLYWYQQILGQGPKLLIQFQNNGVVDDSQLPKDRFSAERLKGVDSTLKIQPAKLEDSAVYLCASRIERGIQYFGAGTRLSVL.

Worth noting for this clonotype: A much more abundant neighbour one base away suggests this may be a read error. The J gene is TRBJ2-1, the V gene TRBV7-9; D tentatively reads TRBD1 or TRBD2 (7 bases each). The CDR3 consists of 16 residues. Germline V gene lookup returns CDR1 SEHNR and CDR2 FQNEAQ (reference sequence). As DNA, the CDR3 is TGTGCCAGCAGTACCACCCAGGGGGGGACCTACAATGAGCGGTTCTTC. This translates into CASSTTQGGTYNERFF.